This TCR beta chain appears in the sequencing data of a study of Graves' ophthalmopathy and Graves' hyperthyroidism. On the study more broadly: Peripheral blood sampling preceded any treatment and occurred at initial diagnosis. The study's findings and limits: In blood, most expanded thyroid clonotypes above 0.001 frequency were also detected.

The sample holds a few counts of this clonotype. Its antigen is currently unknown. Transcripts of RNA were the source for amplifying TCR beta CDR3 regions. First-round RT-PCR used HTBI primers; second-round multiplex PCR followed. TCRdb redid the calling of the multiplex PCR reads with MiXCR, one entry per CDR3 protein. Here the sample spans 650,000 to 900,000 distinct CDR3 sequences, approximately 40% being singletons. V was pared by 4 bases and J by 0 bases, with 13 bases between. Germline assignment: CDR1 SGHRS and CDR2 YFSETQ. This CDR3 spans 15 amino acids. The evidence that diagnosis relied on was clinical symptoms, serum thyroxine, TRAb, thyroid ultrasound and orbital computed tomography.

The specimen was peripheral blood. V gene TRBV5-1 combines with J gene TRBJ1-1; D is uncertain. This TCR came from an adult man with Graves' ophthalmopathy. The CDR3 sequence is CASSLGAQLNTEAFF. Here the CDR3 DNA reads TGCGCCAGCAGCCTGGGCGCACAGTTGAACACTGAAGCTTTCTTT.